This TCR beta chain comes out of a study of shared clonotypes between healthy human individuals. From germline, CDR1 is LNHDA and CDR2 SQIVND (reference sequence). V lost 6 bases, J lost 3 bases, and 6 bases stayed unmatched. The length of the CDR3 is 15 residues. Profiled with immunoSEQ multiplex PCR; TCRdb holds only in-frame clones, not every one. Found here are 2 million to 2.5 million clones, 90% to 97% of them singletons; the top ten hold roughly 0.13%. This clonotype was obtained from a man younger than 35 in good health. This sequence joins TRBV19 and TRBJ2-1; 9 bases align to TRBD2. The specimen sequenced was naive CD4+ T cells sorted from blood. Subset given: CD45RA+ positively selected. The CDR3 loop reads CASRPTSGLYNEQFF. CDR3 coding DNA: TGTGCCAGTAGACCCACTAGCGGGCTCTACAATGAGCAGTTCTTC. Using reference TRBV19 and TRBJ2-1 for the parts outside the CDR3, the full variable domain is DGGITQSPKYLFRKEGQNVTLSCEQNLNHDAMYWYRQDPGQGLRLIYYSQIVNDFQKGDIAEGYSVSREKKESFPLTVTSAQKNPTAFYLCASRPTSGLYNEQFFGPGTRLTVL.